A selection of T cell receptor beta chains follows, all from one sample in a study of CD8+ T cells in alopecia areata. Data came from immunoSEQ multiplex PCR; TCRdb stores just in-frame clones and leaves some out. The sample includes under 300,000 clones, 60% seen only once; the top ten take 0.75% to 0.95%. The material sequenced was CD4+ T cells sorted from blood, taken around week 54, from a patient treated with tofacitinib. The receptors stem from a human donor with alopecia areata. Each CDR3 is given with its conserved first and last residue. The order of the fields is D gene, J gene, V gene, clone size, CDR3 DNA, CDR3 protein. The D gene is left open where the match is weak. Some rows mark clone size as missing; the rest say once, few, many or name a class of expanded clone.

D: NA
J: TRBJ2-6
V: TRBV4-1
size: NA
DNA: TGCGCCAGCAGCCCCCCCCGGAGCACAGTCCTGACTTTC
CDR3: CASSPPRSTVLTF

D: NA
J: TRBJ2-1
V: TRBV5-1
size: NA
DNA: TGCGCCAGCAGCGTATGGACCTCGGATTACAATGAGCAGTTCTTC
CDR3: CASSVWTSDYNEQFF

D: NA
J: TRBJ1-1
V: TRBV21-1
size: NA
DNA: TGTGCCAGCAGCAAAGGCCGGGGGAACACTGAAGCTTTCTTT
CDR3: CASSKGRGNTEAFF

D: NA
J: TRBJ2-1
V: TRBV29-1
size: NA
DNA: TGCAGCGTTGAACTCAACGGATTGAATGAGCAGTTCTTC
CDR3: CSVELNGLNEQFF

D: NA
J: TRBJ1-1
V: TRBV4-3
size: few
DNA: TGCGCCAGCAGCCGAGAGGGGATGACTGAAGCTTTCTTT
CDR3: CASSREGMTEAFF

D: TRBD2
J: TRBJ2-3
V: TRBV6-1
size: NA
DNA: TGTGCCAGCAGTGAAGGGACTAGCCAAGATACGCAGTATTTT
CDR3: CASSEGTSQDTQYF

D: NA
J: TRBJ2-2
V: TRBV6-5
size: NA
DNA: TGTGCCAGCAGTTACTTTCGAGGGGCCGGGGAGCTGTTTTTT
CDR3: CASSYFRGAGELFF

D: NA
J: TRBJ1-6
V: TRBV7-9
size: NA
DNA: TGTGCCAGCAGCATAGATTATAATTCACCCCTCCACTTT
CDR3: CASSIDYNSPLHF

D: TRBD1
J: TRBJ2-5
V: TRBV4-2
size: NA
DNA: TGTGCCAGCAGCCAAGTAACAGGGGGTCAAGAGACCCAGTACTTC
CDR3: CASSQVTGGQETQYF

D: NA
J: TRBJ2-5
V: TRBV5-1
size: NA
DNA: TGCGCCAGCAGCTTAGACCAAGAGACCCAGTACTTC
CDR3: CASSLDQETQYF

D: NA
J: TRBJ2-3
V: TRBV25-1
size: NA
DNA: TGTGCCAGCAGTGAACTGTCAGACCGCACAGATACGCAGTATTTT
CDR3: CASSELSDRTDTQYF

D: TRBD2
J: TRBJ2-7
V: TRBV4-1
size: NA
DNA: TGCGCCAGCAGCCAAGAGGAGCGGGGGATCTCCTACGAGCAGTACTTC
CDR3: CASSQEERGISYEQYF

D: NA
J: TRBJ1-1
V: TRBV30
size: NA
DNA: TGTGCCTGGAGTGGACAGAACACTGAAGCTTTCTTT
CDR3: CAWSGQNTEAFF

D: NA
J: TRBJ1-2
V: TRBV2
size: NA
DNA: TGTGCCAGCAGTGAATTCGGGCACACCTTC
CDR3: CASSEFGHTF

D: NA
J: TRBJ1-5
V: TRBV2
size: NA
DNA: TGTGCCAGCAGCTTAGGCGGGGGACGGAGCAATCAGCCCCAGCATTTT
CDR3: CASSLGGGRSNQPQHF

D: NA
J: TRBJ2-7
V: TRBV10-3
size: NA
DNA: TGTGCCATCAGTCAACAGGGTAACGAGCAGTACTTC
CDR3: CAISQQGNEQYF

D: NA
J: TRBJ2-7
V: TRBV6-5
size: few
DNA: TGTGCCAGCTCGTATAGGACGGGTTCCTACGAGCAGTACTTC
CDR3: CASSYRTGSYEQYF